The 29 T cell receptor beta chains in this list originate from one sample, sequenced in a study of molecular identifiers for immune sequencing clone quantification. TCRdb processed the PCR reads anew with MiXCR; each CDR3 protein has one entry. The sample shows 100,000 or so distinct CDR3 sequences, 30% to 45% of them seen only once. The sequenced sample was naive CD8+ T cells from blood, with Jurkat cell RNA spiked in. Sample subset: FACS-sorted CD8+CD4-CCR7+CD45RA+ naive T cells. The receptor set was obtained from a human donor in good health. Some libraries in this study had Jurkat cell RNA spiked in.

Turning to this clonotype: A much more abundant neighbour one base away suggests this may be a read error. The V gene is TRBV2, the J gene TRBJ2-5; TRBD2 matches at 8 bases. The CDR3 is 16 residues long. V lost 5 bases and J lost 3; bases outside the gene matches: 11. Germline CDR1 SNHLY, CDR2 FYNNEI. The CDR3 nucleotides are TGTGCCAGCAGTAAATACGGTAGCGGGGTAAAAGAGACCCAGTACTTC. Residues: CASSKYGSGVKETQYF.

The sample holds a few counts of this clonotype. This chain joins TRBV27 and TRBJ2-7, with TRBD1 matching 7 bases. The CDR3 has 14 amino acids. Germline V lookup: CDR1 MNHEY, CDR2 SMNVEV (reference sequence). V lost 4 bases, J lost 0 bases, and 3 bases stayed unmatched. CDR3 DNA: TGTGCCAGCAGTTGGACAGGATTCTCCTACGAGCAGTACTTC. This sequence encodes CASSWTGFSYEQYF.

The V call is TRBV28, the J call TRBJ2-3; the D call may be TRBD1 or TRBD2 (5 bases each). CDR3 length equals 15 residues. Per the germline V gene, CDR1 is MDHEN and CDR2 is SYDVKM. With 2 bases removed from V and 5 bases from J, the gap between germline ends came to 14 bases. The DNA of the CDR3 is TGTGCCAGCAGTTTAGGGGCTGGGGGTGGAGATACGCAGTATTTT. As protein: CASSLGAGGGDTQYF.

Note on this clonotype: A much larger clone lies a single base off, so this may be a read error. V usage is TRBV5-6 and J usage is TRBJ1-5; 8 positions agree with TRBD1. After removal of 7 bases from V and 1 base from J, the junction contained 7 bases not matched to a gene. Germline lookup yields CDR1 SGHDT and CDR2 YYEEEE. CDR3 size: 15 residues. CDR3: CASRLRTGSNQPQHF. CDR3 in DNA: TGTGCCAGCCGCCTTCGGACAGGGAGCAATCAGCCCCAGCATTTT. The whole variable domain, remainder taken from reference TRBV5-6 and TRBJ1-5, is DAGVTQSPTHLIKTRGQQVTLRCSPKSGHDTVSWYQQALGQGPQFIFQYYEEEERQRGNFPDRFSGHQFPNYSSELNVNALLLGDSALYLCASRLRTGSNQPQHFGDGTRLSIL.

This clonotype appeared a few times. The CDR3 DNA sequence: TGTGCCAGCAGTTTAGGCAGGGAACTCTACGAGCAGTACTTC. Amino acids: CASSLGRELYEQYF. This rearrangement joins TRBV28 to TRBJ2-7, with D perhaps TRBD1 (5 bases). In germline, CDR1 is MDHEN, CDR2 SYDVKM. V was trimmed by 2 bases and J by 3 bases, leaving 11 bases between them. CDR3 length equals 14 residues. The variable domain in full, with the rest retrieved from reference TRBV28 and TRBJ2-7, is DVKVTQSSRYLVKRTGEKVFLECVQDMDHENMFWYRQDPGLGLRLIYFSYDVKMKEKGDIPEGYSVSREKKERFSLILESASTNQTSMYLCASSLGRELYEQYFGPGTRLTVT.

The chain employs TRBV7-6 and TRBJ1-1; a weak D match, TRBD1 (5 bases). The CDR3 extends over 17 amino acids. Trimming removed 5 bases from V and 4 bases from J, with 23 bases in between. Per the germline V gene, CDR1 is SGHVS and CDR2 is FNYEAQ. In DNA form, the CDR3 reads TGTGCCAGCAGCAAAGATCAGGACATAAGAGGGAGCACTGAAGCTTTCTTT. It is translated as CASSKDQDIRGSTEAFF.

This clonotype was seen many times. The chain employs TRBV29-1 and TRBJ2-3, with D uncertain. The CDR3 runs to 14 residues. With 2 bases removed from V and 6 bases from J, the gap between germline ends came to 15 bases. Germline lookup yields CDR1 SQVTM and CDR2 ANQGSEA. CDR3 sequence: CSVELTSITDTQYF. In DNA form, the CDR3 reads TGCAGCGTTGAACTGACAAGTATTACTGATACGCAGTATTTT.

Note on this clonotype: A much larger clone differs by one base, so this may be a read error. This chain links TRBV4-3 with TRBJ2-3; 7 positions agree with TRBD1. The CDR3 loop spans 15 amino acids. CDR1 LGHNA and CDR2 YSLEER come from the germline V gene. This CDR3 is CASSQGAVGTDTQNF. For the CDR3, the DNA is TGCGCCAGCAGCCAAGGGGCGGTTGGGACAGATACGCAGAATTTT.

The J gene is TRBJ1-5, the V gene TRBV15, with D possibly being TRBD1 (6 bases). This CDR3 is 15 amino acids long. The V gene's germline CDR1 is LNHNV and CDR2 YYDKDF (reference sequence). V lost 1 base to trimming and J lost 4 bases, with 11 bases between them. The CDR3 reads CATSRAGVGNQPQHF. CDR3 coding DNA: TGTGCCACCAGCAGAGCAGGGGTAGGAAATCAGCCCCAGCATTTT.

The chain uses TRBV5-6 and TRBJ1-2; D unclear. V lost 3 bases, J lost 3 bases, and 12 bases lay in between. Per germline, CDR1 SGHDT and CDR2 YYEEEE. The CDR3 has 14 amino acids. CDR3 sequence: CASSSPEIHYGYTF. DNA for the CDR3: TGTGCCAGCAGCTCCCCGGAGATACACTATGGCTACACCTTC.

Worth noting for this clonotype: It may be a read error: a sequence one base away is much more abundant. The chain recombines TRBV9 with TRBJ2-2; either TRBD1 or TRBD2 may fit D (6 bases each). In germline, CDR1 is SGDLS, CDR2 YYNGEE. The CDR3 extends over 14 amino acids. CDR3 sequence (DNA): TGTGCCAGCAGCACCGAGACAGGCTGGGGGGAGCAGTTTTTT. Protein sequence: CASSTETGWGEQFF.

This clonotype turned up a few times. This rearrangement joins TRBV2 to TRBJ1-3; D is possibly TRBD1 (6 bases). Germline assignment: CDR1 SNHLY and CDR2 FYNNEI. Trimming left V 5 bases short and J 7 bases short, with 24 bases between. The CDR3 totals 17 residues. This CDR3 reads CASSYSAGGNLGNTIYF. The CDR3 DNA reads TGTGCCAGCAGTTATTCCGCGGGGGGCAACCTCGGGAACACCATATATTTT.

The chain couples TRBV29-1 to TRBJ2-7, with unresolved D. CDR3 length: 11 residues. Trimming pared 4 bases from V and 3 bases from J, leaving 7 bases between. Looked up from germline, CDR1 is SQVTM and CDR2 is ANQGSEA. CDR3 coding DNA: TGCAGCGTTGTCTGGGGCTACGAGCAGTACTTC. Residues: CSVVWGYEQYF.

This clonotype was seen a handful of times. The V gene is TRBV27, the J gene TRBJ1-5; 9 bases are shared with TRBD1. The CDR3 is 14 amino acids. Per germline, CDR1 MNHEY and CDR2 SMNVEV (reference sequence). V shed 5 bases, J shed 7 bases, and the junction held 6 bases outside the gene matches. The chain's CDR3 is CASSQQGAWQPQHF. The DNA for the CDR3 is TGTGCCAGCAGTCAACAGGGGGCTTGGCAGCCCCAGCATTTT.

This chain joins TRBV6-5 and TRBJ2-5; possibly TRBD2 for D (6 bases). The ends were cut back, 6 bases at V and 3 bases at J, with 8 bases in the middle. CDR1 and CDR2 from the germline V gene are MNHEY and SVGAGI. The CDR3 runs to 12 residues. The CDR3 sequence is CASRGGKETQYF. In DNA, the CDR3 is TGTGCCAGCAGAGGCGGGAAAGAGACCCAGTACTTC.

There are many counts of this clonotype. The chain combines TRBV28 with TRBJ2-5; D tentatively fits TRBD1 or TRBD2 (6 bases each). The germline V and J ends were trimmed by 4 bases and 7 bases, with 16 bases remaining between them. The CDR3 has 14 amino acids. Germline CDR1 and CDR2: MDHEN and SYDVKM. CDR3 amino acids: CASSSSLRGGTQYF. Written as DNA, the CDR3 is TGTGCCAGCAGTTCATCACTCAGGGGAGGGACCCAGTACTTC.

This clonotype was picked up a small number of times. The chain has TRBV7-8 and TRBJ2-3, with unresolved D. The CDR3 totals 16 residues. Germline V CDR1 and CDR2: SGHVS, FQNEAQ. V was shortened by 4 bases and J by 2 bases, with 16 bases between the two germline ends. The CDR3 bases are TGTGCCAGCAGCTCCACTTCAGGAGCCACCACAGATACGCAGTATTTT. Translation: CASSSTSGATTDTQYF.

Comments on this clonotype: A much larger clone differs by one base, so this may be a read error. The chain is built from TRBV6-1 and TRBJ1-6; D gene unclear. Germline V gene data show CDR1 as MNHNS and CDR2 as SASEGT. There are 16 residues in the CDR3. In DNA, the CDR3 is TGTGCCAGCAGTGAATGGTCCGGATCCTATAATCCACCCCTCCACTTT. Amino acid sequence: CASSEWSGSYNPPLHF.

This clonotype was observed a handful of times. The genes are TRBV12-3 or TRBV12-4 and TRBJ2-3, with 9 bases that match TRBD2. The CDR3 consists of 16 residues. J lost 1 base, V lost 4 bases, and 6 bases had no gene match. CDR3 in amino acids: CASSSGTSSGTDTQYF. CDR3 nucleotides: TGTGCCAGCAGTTCCGGGACTAGCTCGGGCACAGATACGCAGTATTTT.

About this clonotype: One base away lies a much larger clone, so this may be a sequencing read error. CDR3 in amino acids: CASRGYAEAFF. The DNA of the CDR3 is TGTGCCAGTCGGGGTTACGCTGAAGCTTTCTTT. The rearrangement joins TRBV28 to TRBJ1-1; no definite D call. CDR3 length equals 11 residues. CDR1 and CDR2 from the germline V gene are MDHEN and SYDVKM. Trimming left V 9 bases short and J 6 bases short, with 11 bases between. Full variable domain (missing parts from reference TRBV28 and TRBJ1-1): DVKVTQSSRYLVKRTGEKVFLECVQDMDHENMFWYRQDPGLGLRLIYFSYDVKMKEKGDIPEGYSVSREKKERFSLILESASTNQTSMYLCASRGYAEAFFGQGTRLTVV.

To note about this clonotype: This may come from a read error, since a much larger clone is one base off. The chain recombines TRBV5-1 with TRBJ2-5, with D unclear. The CDR3 is 14 residues long. Deletions cut 4 bases from V and 2 bases from J, with 12 bases between. From germline, CDR1 is SGHRS and CDR2 YFSETQ. CDR3 loop: CASSEYRIQETQYF. The CDR3 nucleotides are TGCGCCAGCAGCGAGTACCGGATTCAAGAGACCCAGTACTTC.

This clonotype has only a few counts. As DNA, the CDR3 is TGTGCCAGCAGCCCCCCCGACGGCAATCAGCCCCAGCATTTT. This encodes CASSPPDGNQPQHF. The V gene is TRBV7-9, the J gene TRBJ1-5; no reliable D call. Per germline, CDR1 SEHNR and CDR2 FQNEAQ (reference sequence). The germline V and J ends were trimmed by 5 bases and 2 bases, with 10 bases remaining between them. The CDR3 length is 14 residues.

The V call is TRBV29-1, the J call TRBJ2-7; D unclear. Trimming cost V 6 bases and J 0 bases, with 12 bases left between them. CDR3 length equals 13 residues. Germline values: CDR1 SQVTM, CDR2 ANQGSEA. The CDR3 DNA reads TGCAGCGTGGTTGGATCAAGCTCCTACGAGCAGTACTTC. Translation gives CSVVGSSSYEQYF.

This clonotype showed up just a few times. The CDR3 DNA is TGTGCCAGCAGTCCCTTCCGACAGGGGACTAGGGCCAATGAGCAGTTCTTC. This gives the protein CASSPFRQGTRANEQFF. The chain has TRBV6-5 and TRBJ2-1; tentatively, D is TRBD1 or TRBD2 (8 bases each). V dropped 5 bases and J dropped 6 bases, with 23 bases sitting between them. The CDR3 is 17 amino acids. The germline V gene encodes CDR1 MNHEY and CDR2 SVGAGI.

A single count supports this clonotype. A read error may explain this, as a much larger clone is one base away. The J gene is TRBJ1-5, the V gene TRBV11-2; 8 nucleotides align to TRBD1. The germline V gene encodes CDR1 SGHAT and CDR2 FQNNGV. With 6 bases clipped from V and 7 bases from J, the junction kept 5 bases outside the gene matches. This CDR3 has 13 residues. CDR3 loop: CASSWTGYQPQHF. As DNA, the CDR3 is TGTGCCAGCAGTTGGACAGGGTACCAGCCCCAGCATTTT.

Points on this clonotype: Since no conserved phenylalanine or tryptophan closes the CDR3, a read error is the likely cause. V usage is TRBV7-8 and J usage is TRBJ1-3, with D possibly TRBD1 on 5 matching bases. This CDR3 region has 16 residues. Germline assignment: CDR1 SGHVS and CDR2 FQNEAQ. V lost 0 bases and J lost 4, with 13 bases in between. This chain's CDR3 is CASSLARFRVGNTIYI. The CDR3 DNA reads as TGTGCCAGCAGCTTAGCGAGGTTCAGGGTCGGAAACACCATATATATT.

There are a few counts of this clonotype. V and J are TRBV29-1 and TRBJ2-2; TRBD2 matches 11 bases. V shed 5 bases, J shed 5 bases, and the junction held 4 bases outside the gene matches. The CDR3 loop spans 14 amino acids. CDR1 and CDR2 from the germline V gene are SQVTM and ANQGSEA. CDR3 in amino acids: CSVRSGRGTGELFF. In nucleotides, the CDR3 is TGCAGCGTTCGTAGCGGGAGGGGGACCGGGGAGCTGTTTTTT.

The CDR3 sequence is CASRLSLGGGIQDTQYF. CDR3 sequence (DNA): TGTGCCAGCAGACTTTCCCTAGGGGGCGGGATACAAGATACGCAGTATTTT. The J gene is TRBJ2-3, the V gene TRBV7-9, with D possibly matching TRBD1 (7 bases). V was cut by 6 bases and J by 5 bases, with 24 bases left in between. CDR1 is SEHNR and CDR2 is FQNEAQ in the germline V gene (reference sequence). This CDR3 contains 17 residues.

This clonotype has just a few counts. The chain employs TRBV5-6 and TRBJ2-7, with D hard to call. The length of the CDR3 is 12 residues. Trimming left V 0 bases short and J 6 bases short, with 7 bases between. The germline gives CDR1 SGHDT, CDR2 YYEEEE. CDR3 region: CASSLGRREQYF. CDR3 bases: TGTGCCAGCAGCTTGGGGCGACGCGAGCAGTACTTC.